The rows below give T cell receptor beta chains drawn from one sample of a study of CD8+CD57+ T cells in acquired aplastic anemia. TCRdb re-called the reads through MiXCR, storing one row per CDR3 protein. The data hold roughly 150,000 distinct CDR3 sequences, with about half observed a single time. Source material: sorted CD4+, CD8+, or CD8+CD57+ T cells (not recorded which) from PBMCs. These TCRs come from a human donor with aplastic anemia. Both conserved end residues are part of each CDR3. The order of the fields is V gene, D gene, clone size, J gene, CDR3 protein, CDR3 DNA. The D gene is left open where the match is weak. Clone sizes are given selectively: once, few, many, or a class where the clone is expanded.

TRBV4-2,TRBD1,NA,TRBJ2-6,CASSLTGASGANVLTF,TGTGCCAGCAGCCTAACAGGGGCTTCTGGGGCCAACGTCCTGACTTTC
TRBV7-6,NA,NA,TRBJ1-2,CASSSLTGTRYGYTF,TGTGCCAGCAGCTCCTTAACCGGGACTAGATATGGCTACACCTTC
TRBV7-9,NA,NA,TRBJ1-1,CASSYRAGNTEAFF,TGTGCCAGCAGCTACAGGGCGGGAAACACTGAAGCTTTCTTT
TRBV28,NA,many,TRBJ1-5,CASSYQPQHF,TGTGCCAGCAGTTACCAGCCCCAGCATTTT
TRBV13,NA,NA,TRBJ2-5,CASSLVESKTVTETQYF,TGTGCCAGCAGCTTAGTAGAATCTAAAACGGTCACGGAGACCCAGTACTTC
TRBV7-2,NA,many,TRBJ2-1,CASSPNSGNEQFF,TGTGCCAGCAGCCCGAACAGCGGTAATGAGCAGTTCTTC
TRBV29-1,NA,once,TRBJ1-1,CSVGTVNTEAFF,TGCAGCGTTGGAACGGTGAACACTGAAGCTTTCTTT
TRBV10-2,NA,NA,TRBJ2-7,CASSGVGSYEQYF,TGCGCCAGCAGTGGGGTGGGCAGCTACGAGCAGTACTTC
TRBV11-1,TRBD1,NA,TRBJ2-3,CASSPIHGVQGGDTQYF,TGTGCCAGCAGCCCCATCCACGGCGTACAGGGGGGAGATACGCAGTATTTT
TRBV19,NA,NA,TRBJ1-5,CASNHDRTSRQPQHF,TGTGCCAGTAACCATGACAGGACTTCGAGGCAGCCCCAGCATTTT
TRBV6-1,NA,NA,TRBJ1-6,CASTRQNSPLHF,TGTGCCAGCACCAGACAGAATTCACCCCTCCACTTT
TRBV11-3,TRBD1,NA,TRBJ2-7,CASSRGQGNEQYF,TGTGCCAGCAGCCGCGGACAGGGGAACGAGCAGTACTTC
TRBV6-5,TRBD2,few,TRBJ2-1,CASSFVGGNEQFF,TGTGCCAGCAGTTTCGTGGGAGGGAATGAGCAGTTCTTC
TRBV7-7,NA,NA,TRBJ2-1,CASSPDRYNEQFF,TGTGCCAGCAGCCCAGACAGGTACAATGAGCAGTTCTTC
TRBV5-5,NA,few,TRBJ1-1,CASSLAGGLLNTGALF,TGTGCCAGCAGCTTGGCCGGTGGGCTATTGAACACTGGAGCTCTCTTT
TRBV5-1,NA,NA,TRBJ2-7,CASSSTGGPYEQYF,TGCGCCAGCAGCTCGACAGGAGGGCCCTACGAGCAGTACTTC
TRBV11-2,NA,NA,TRBJ2-7,CASSPIGRYEQYF,TGTGCCAGCAGCCCGATCGGGCGGTACGAGCAGTACTTC
TRBV7-9,NA,NA,TRBJ2-7,CASSRTETYEQYF,TGTGCCAGCAGCAGGACAGAGACCTACGAGCAGTACTTC
TRBV11-1,NA,once,TRBJ1-6,CASSSAGMGDNSPPHF,TGTGCCAGCAGCTCGGCAGGCATGGGAGATAACTCACCCCCCCACTTT
TRBV25-1,NA,many,TRBJ1-4,CASRAFNEKLFF,TGTGCCAGCAGAGCCTTTAATGAAAAACTGTTTTTT
TRBV20-1,NA,many,TRBJ2-3,CSAGPSGTPPDTQYF,TGCAGTGCAGGGCCTTCGGGAACCCCCCCAGATACGCAGTATTTT
TRBV24-1,NA,many,TRBJ1-2,CATSDRDFDGYTF,TGTGCCACCAGTGATCGGGACTTCGATGGCTACACCTTC
TRBV5-6,TRBD1,many,TRBJ1-2,CASSLAGQGAYGYTF,TGTGCCAGCAGCTTGGCAGGACAGGGGGCATATGGCTACACCTTC
TRBV5-1,NA,many,TRBJ2-2,CASSLDRNPGELFF,TGCGCCAGCAGCTTGGACCGAAACCCCGGGGAGCTGTTTTTT
TRBV11-2,TRBD2,NA,TRBJ2-1,CASSLLLAPDNEQLF,TGTGCCAGCAGCTTATTACTAGCGCCCGACAATGAGCAGCTCTTC
TRBV9,NA,many,TRBJ2-3,CASSLRQGRADTQYF,TGTGCCAGCAGCTTAAGACAGGGGAGGGCAGATACGCAGTATTTT